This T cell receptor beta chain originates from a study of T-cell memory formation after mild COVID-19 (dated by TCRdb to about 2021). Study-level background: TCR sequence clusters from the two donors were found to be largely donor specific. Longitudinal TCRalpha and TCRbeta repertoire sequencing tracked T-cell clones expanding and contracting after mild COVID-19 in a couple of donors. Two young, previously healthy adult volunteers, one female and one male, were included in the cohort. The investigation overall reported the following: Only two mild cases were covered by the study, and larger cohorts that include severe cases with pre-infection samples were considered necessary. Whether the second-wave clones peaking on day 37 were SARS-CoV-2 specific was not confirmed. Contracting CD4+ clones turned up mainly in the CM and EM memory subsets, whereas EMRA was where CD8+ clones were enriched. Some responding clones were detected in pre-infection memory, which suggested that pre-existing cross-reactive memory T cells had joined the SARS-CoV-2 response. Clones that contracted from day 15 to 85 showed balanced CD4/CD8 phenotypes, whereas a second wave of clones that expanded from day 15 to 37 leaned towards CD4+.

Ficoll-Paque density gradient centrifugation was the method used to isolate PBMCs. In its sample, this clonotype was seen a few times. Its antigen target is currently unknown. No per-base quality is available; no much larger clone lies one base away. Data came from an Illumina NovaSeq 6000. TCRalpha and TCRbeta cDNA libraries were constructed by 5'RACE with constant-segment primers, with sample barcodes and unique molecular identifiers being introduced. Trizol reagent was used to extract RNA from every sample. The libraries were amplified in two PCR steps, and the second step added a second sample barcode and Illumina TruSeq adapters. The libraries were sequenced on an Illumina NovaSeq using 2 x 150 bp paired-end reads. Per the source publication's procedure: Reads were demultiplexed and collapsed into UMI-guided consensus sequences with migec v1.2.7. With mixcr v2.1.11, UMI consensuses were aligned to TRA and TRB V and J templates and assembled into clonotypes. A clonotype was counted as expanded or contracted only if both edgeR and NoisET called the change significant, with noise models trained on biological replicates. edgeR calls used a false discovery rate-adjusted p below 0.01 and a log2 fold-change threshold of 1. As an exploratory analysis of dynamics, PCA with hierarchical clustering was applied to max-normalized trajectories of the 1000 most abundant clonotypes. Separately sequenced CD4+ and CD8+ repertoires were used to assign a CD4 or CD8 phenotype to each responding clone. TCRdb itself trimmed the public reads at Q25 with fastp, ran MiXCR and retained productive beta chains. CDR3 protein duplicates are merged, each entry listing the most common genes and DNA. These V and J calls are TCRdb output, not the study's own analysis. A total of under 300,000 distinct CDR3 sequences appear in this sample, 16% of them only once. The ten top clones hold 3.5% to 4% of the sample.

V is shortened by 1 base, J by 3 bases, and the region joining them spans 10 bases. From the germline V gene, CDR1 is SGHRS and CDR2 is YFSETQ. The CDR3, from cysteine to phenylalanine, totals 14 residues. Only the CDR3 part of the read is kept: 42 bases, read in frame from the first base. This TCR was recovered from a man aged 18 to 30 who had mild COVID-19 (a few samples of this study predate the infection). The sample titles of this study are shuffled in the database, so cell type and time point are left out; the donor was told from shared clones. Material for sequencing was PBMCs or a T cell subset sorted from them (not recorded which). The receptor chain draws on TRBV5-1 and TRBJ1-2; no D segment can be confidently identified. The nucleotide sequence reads TGCGCCAGCAGCTTGATTCGGGAAGACTATGGCTACACCTTC. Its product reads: CASSLIREDYGYTF.